This TCR beta chain stems from a study of OX40 agonist ivuxolimab in advanced cancers. Whole-study context: Therapy given before enrollment (anti-PD-1, anti-PD-L1 or anti-CTLA-4) was allowed, and over 35% had some. Study-wide results and limits: The 0.1-3.0 mg/kg partial responders had among the lowest clonal expansion. Circulating CD4+ and CD8+ T cells showed clonal expansion by week 6 at 0.1 to 3.0 mg/kg.

This clone was seen only once. The antigen remains undetermined. Produced via immunoSEQ multiplex PCR; TCRdb's table is partial and in-frame only. Among tens of thousands of clones listed, approximately 89% were seen once. Germline V CDR1 and CDR2: LNHDA, SQIVND (reference sequence). The CDR3 totals 13 residues. Trimming pared 7 bases from V and 4 bases from J, leaving 12 bases between. The J gene is TRBJ2-3, the V gene TRBV19, with D unresolved. The receptor was isolated from an adult with an advanced solid tumor such as melanoma, head and neck, liver or kidney cancer. The material sequenced was CD4+ or CD8+ T cells sorted from blood, taken in a trial of the OX40 agonist ivuxolimab. DNA for the CDR3: TGTGCCAGTAAAGAGTGGGCGGCAGATACGCAGTATTTT. This gives the protein CASKEWAADTQYF.